The 10 T cell receptor beta chains below were found in one sample sequenced in a study of T-cell reconstitution after alpha-beta-depleted transplantation in children. Unique molecular identifiers were incorporated when the TCRbeta library was constructed. TCRdb used MiXCR to reprocess the PCR reads, holding one entry per CDR3 protein. The data show 450,000 to 500,000 distinct CDR3 sequences, roughly an eighth seen once. The input for sequencing was PBMCs from the stem cell graft donor, taken from the stem cell graft. Receptors were obtained from a human donor who donated a stem cell graft to a child with combined immunodeficiency.

This clonotype was seen at least ten times. V and J are TRBV9 and TRBJ2-7, with D perhaps TRBD1 (6 bases). This CDR3 has 14 amino acids. V was trimmed by 3 bases and J by 2 bases, leaving 12 bases between them. Germline V lookup: CDR1 SGDLS, CDR2 YYNGEE. The CDR3 DNA follows: TGTGCCAGCAGCGCAGGGGTGGGGACCTACGAGCAGTACTTC. It specifies CASSAGVGTYEQYF.

The gene calls are TRBV5-1 and TRBJ2-3; no clear D. The germline V gene has CDR1 SGHRS and CDR2 YFSETQ. Trimming removed 0 bases at V and 0 bases at J, with 11 bases between. The CDR3 sequence is 16 residues long. The CDR3 DNA sequence: TGCGCCAGCAGCTTGGCGTACATCAGTAGCACAGATACGCAGTATTTT. Translated: CASSLAYISSTDTQYF.

This clonotype appeared many times. This chain links TRBV20-1 with TRBJ2-7, with D possibly called TRBD1 or TRBD2 (5 bases each). Trimming took off 4 bases at V and 6 bases at J, with 19 bases between the two ends. The CDR3 loop spans 14 amino acids. CDR1 is DFQATT, CDR2 SNEGSKA, per germline (reference sequence). The chain's CDR3 is CSATTGTGLREQYF. In DNA, the CDR3 is TGCAGTGCTACCACCGGGACGGGGCTGCGCGAGCAGTACTTC.

V gene TRBV4-2 combines with J gene TRBJ2-7, with a possible D match to TRBD2 (5 bases). The CDR3 covers 17 residues. Trimming shortened V by 8 bases and J by 2 bases, and 25 bases separated the two germline ends. CDR1 and CDR2 from the germline V gene are LGHNA and YNFKEQ. The CDR3 bases are TGTGCCAGCGGCCCCGGGGTTGGAGCCTCACGGGCCTACGAGCAGTACTTC. It specifies CASGPGVGASRAYEQYF.

This clonotype has at least ten counts. The V and J genes are TRBV12-3 or TRBV12-4 and TRBJ2-2; D may match TRBD1 or TRBD2 (5 bases each). The V end lost 8 bases, the J end lost 5 bases, and 12 bases lay between the germline ends. The CDR3 extends over 13 amino acids. The chain's CDR3 is CASDPGATGELFF. DNA for the CDR3: TGTGCCAGCGATCCCGGGGCGACCGGGGAGCTGTTTTTT.

The rearrangement uses TRBV30 and TRBJ1-2; D is ambiguous. Germline V gene data show CDR1 as GTSNPN and CDR2 as SVGIG (reference sequence). Trimming removed 5 bases from V and 1 base from J, with 20 bases in between. The CDR3 runs 16 residues. CDR3 residues: CAWDGSTAGLNYGYTF. The CDR3 DNA reads as TGTGCCTGGGACGGGTCCACGGCCGGCCTTAACTATGGCTACACCTTC. Drawing the rest from reference TRBV30 and TRBJ1-2, the complete variable domain is SQTIHQWPATLVQPVGSPLSLECTVEGTSNPNLYWYRQAAGRGLQLLFYSVGIGQISSEVPQNLSASRPQDRQFILSSKKLLLSDSGFYLCAWDGSTAGLNYGYTFGSGTRLTVV.

This chain links TRBV29-1 with TRBJ1-2; D possibly corresponds to TRBD1 (5 bases). Trimming removed 6 bases at V and 2 bases at J, with 13 bases between. The CDR3 is made up of 13 amino acids. The germline V gene has CDR1 SQVTM and CDR2 ANQGSEA. This chain's CDR3 is CSVDDGANYGYTF. Written as DNA, the CDR3 is TGCAGCGTAGACGACGGGGCCAACTATGGCTACACCTTC.

This clonotype occurred many times. The chain links TRBV24-1 to TRBJ2-1; D might be TRBD2 (7 bases). Germline-derived CDR1 and CDR2 are KGHDR and SFDVKD. This CDR3 region has 17 residues. Trimming removed 0 bases at V and 6 bases at J, with 17 bases between. The CDR3 DNA is TGTGCCACCAGTGATTTGCCCAGGGGACTAAATAGCAATGAGCAGTTCTTC. Translation gives CATSDLPRGLNSNEQFF.

The J gene is TRBJ1-1, the V gene TRBV25-1; D is unclear. Per germline, CDR1 MGHDK and CDR2 SYGVNS. V was pared by 8 bases and J by 4 bases, with 17 bases between. The CDR3 is 14 amino acids. CDR3 DNA sequence: TGTGCCAGCTCGCTGGGGAGCCGGGCCACTGAAGCTTTCTTT. Translation: CASSLGSRATEAFF.

The J gene is TRBJ2-3, the V gene TRBV9; TRBD2 matches 8 bases. CDR1 is SGDLS and CDR2 is YYNGEE in the germline V gene. There are 14 residues in the CDR3. The ends lost 4 bases at V and 1 base at J; junction bases unmatched: 2. Written as DNA, the CDR3 is TGTGCCAGCAGCCACGGGGGGGGCACAGATACGCAGTATTTT. It codes for CASSHGGGTDTQYF.